This T cell receptor (beta chain) was documented in a study of blood T cell repertoires in COVID-19. Germline V gene data show CDR1 as LNHDA and CDR2 as SQIVND (reference sequence). V was clipped by 4 bases and J by 2 bases, with 12 bases between them. The CDR3 sequence is 15 residues long. TCRdb keeps only in-frame clones here, not all; method: immunoSEQ multiplex PCR. Of hundreds of thousands of clones in the sample, about 91% were seen once. Sequenced material: PBMCs or T cells enriched from blood (not recorded which). This chain joins TRBV19 and TRBJ2-1; a possible D gene is TRBD1 (7 bases). The sequence derives from a middle-aged woman who had recovered from COVID-19. CDR3 in amino acids: CASSTEGAPYNEQFF. The CDR3 bases are TGTGCCAGTAGTACGGAGGGGGCCCCCTACAATGAGCAGTTCTTC.